This TCR beta chain was recovered during a study of shared clonotypes between healthy human individuals (dated by TCRdb to about 2020). In terms of the full investigation: Three men and a couple of women, aged 18 to 49 years, made up the cohort. Leukapheresis yielded between about 0.9 and 8.9 billion PBMCs per donor. For each donor, CD4 naive and CD4 memory were each given three plates, CD8 naive was given two plates, and CD8 memory was given one plate. Libraries were prepared and TCR repertoires were sequenced by different laboratories using diverse techniques, in order to increase sequencing depth and limit assay-specific biases. The study deeply sequenced blood TCR repertoires of five healthy adults to estimate repertoire size and the extent of clonotype sharing between individuals.

This clone came up once. Its binding antigen is unknown. The input lacks base qualities; no much larger clone sits a single base away. On the study overall, not on this receptor specifically: Naive subsets generally had larger estimated clonotype richness than memory subsets did. Rarefaction of sorted-subset datasets indicated incomplete sequencing despite the large sequencing depth. About 5% of naive CD4, 3.5% of naive CD8, 2.3% of memory CD4, and less than 0.45% of memory CD8 clonotypes were shared across a few donors. Compared with non-shared clonotypes, clonotypes shared by all four sorted-subset donors had higher generation probabilities. Sampling was limited to blood, and TCR repertoires in tissue likely differ from TCR repertoires in blood. Based on pairwise subsampling, the degree of clonotype sharing among donors was expected to be affected by sequencing depth. The genetic and exposure-history diversity represented was limited by the small number of donors.

Using the deep immunoSEQ assay, multiplex PCR amplified TCR CDR3 regions from genomic DNA. For each cell subset, the extracted genomic DNA was distributed evenly across all wells of several immunoSEQ 96-well plates, and each plate served as one replicate. Each replicate PCR for sorted subsets received around 210 ng genomic DNA, equal to roughly 30,000 T cell genomes. Purified libraries were quantified with a Qubit 3.0 fluorometer, sized on a Bioanalyzer 2100, and re-quantified with the KAPA Library Quantification kit. Every immunoSEQ 96-well plate was sequenced on a dedicated single-read 150-cycle Illumina NextSeq 550 flow cell. From the authors' description of their analysis: Because only junctional sequences without quality scores were contained in the immunoSEQ output, filtering matching that applied to full-length reads could not be performed. Sequences were annotated with PyIR, a Python wrapper for IgBLAST v1.9, and V/J genes and CDR3 were assigned using IMGT germline references. Reads were removed for weak V/J assignments (E-value above 1e-6), missing CDR3, stop codons, out-of-frame junctions, or ambiguous translated residues. V3J clonotypes were defined by identical inferred V gene, J gene, and CDR3 amino acid sequence. Percentage overlap between repertoires was calculated by dividing the number of shared unique clonotypes by the size of the smaller repertoire. RTK rarefaction, the Chao1 estimator, and Recon v2.1 estimates of unobserved clonotypes were used to assess repertoire richness. OLGA was used to compute generation probabilities for all TCRbeta clonotypes that the gDNA method yielded from a few donors. The immuneACCESS repertoire file appears here via TCRdb, limited to in-frame rearrangements. These files lack a portion of the clones; in checked studies, under half of the deficit traces to unresolved V genes, and the cause of the others is not known. V, J and clone size are those of that table, while D and trimming were read from the DNA. The sample profile shows 1,100,000 or so clones; around 82% of them were found once. The ten largest clones add up to under 0.65% of the sample.

The donors were healthy, HIV-negative adults who had no recently reported acute infections or vaccinations. Only Caucasian adults living in Nashville, Tennessee, USA were represented among the donors. Magnetic negative selection was used to enrich CD4+ T cells, after which naive cells were positively selected on CD45RA and the negative fraction became the memory subset. Blood was collected by leukapheresis, and PBMCs were isolated by Ficoll-Histopaque density gradient centrifugation and then cryopreserved in liquid nitrogen vapor phase. Analytical flow cytometry was used to check the purity and quantity of every magnetically sorted T cell population. Each sorted fraction had its genomic DNA isolated and then quantified by UV absorbance on a Nanodrop 2000c. V is reduced by 4 bases and J by 1 base, leaving a spacing of 14 bases between them. The CDR3 numbers 15 residues from cysteine through phenylalanine. Only the CDR3 DNA stays, 45 bases, in frame from base 1. The CDR1 and CDR2 encoded by the germline V gene are MGHRA and YSYEKL.

Sequences were obtained from memory CD4+ T cells from PBMCs. The cell subset or site label, as the study defines it: CD45RA-negative fraction. This TCR was recovered from a man between 18 and 29 years old in good health. Some clones in this sample may be carry-over from other donors' samples. The chain is made from TRBV4-1 and TRBJ2-7; the D gene is possibly TRBD1 or TRBD2, each agreeing over 5 bases. The sequence in DNA is TGCGCCAGCAGCCTAGATCCGGGACGGTCCTACGAGCAGTACTTC. Translation gives CASSLDPGRSYEQYF.